This T cell receptor beta chain was obtained from a study of CXCR3-negative and CXCR3-positive naive CD8 T cells (dated by TCRdb to about 2019). Looking at the study overall: Roughly 130 million TRB reads were obtained in total, roughly 1.5 +/- 0.3 million reads per library. Data from under 12 donors, pooled across two independent experiments, went into the diversity and physicochemical repertoire analyses. The TRBV-TRBJ cluster analysis covered naive subsets from 5 donors and memory cells from 3 donors. The investigation overall reported the following: Because CXCR3 expression was partially decreased after cryopreservation, freshly isolated PBMCs were used for most assays. Compared with CXCR3-negative naive cells, CXCR3-positive naive cells had TRB CDR3s with higher hydrophobicity (lower Kidera factor 4), lower energy, and higher strength and volume indices. Naive CXCR3-negative and CXCR3-positive cells from the same donor showed similar TRBV-TRBJ usage, whereas memory cells showed distinct patterns. Both naive subsets had comparably high repertoire diversity, while memory CD8+ T cells had much lower repertoire diversity. Because surface CD5, which is linked to self-reactivity in mice, was comparable between the naive subsets, TCR interaction strength was also inferred from the physicochemical properties of TRB CDR3s.

Each CD8+ T cell subset was flow-sorted in triplicate, with roughly 300,000 cells per subset placed directly into RLT lysis buffer. To exclude memory contaminants, naive CD8+ T cells were stringently defined as CD45RO-CCR7+CD27+CD95-. Peripheral blood mononuclear cells were isolated from buffy coats by standard density gradient centrifugation. A FACSAria III was used to flow-sort naive CXCR3-negative and CXCR3-positive CD8+ T cells. Total RNA was extracted from sorted cells using an RNeasy Mini Kit. The germline V gene gives CDR1 as MNHEY and CDR2 as SVGAGI. Inclusive of the bounding cysteine and phenylalanine, the CDR3 is 15 residues long. No DNA sequence is on record. For this clonotype: Which antigen it targets is not known.

These reads were obtained on a NextSeq 550. The Human TCR Profiling Kit (MiLaboratory) was used to prepare UMI-labeled 5' RACE TRB cDNA libraries. The full amount of extracted RNA was used for cDNA synthesis, and the full amount of resulting cDNA was used for PCR amplification. The libraries were made side by side, with each library going through the same number of PCR cycles. The original pipeline was this. With a requirement of at least two reads per UMI, MIGEC and MiXCR extracted about 52,000 +/- 9,100 unique UMI-labeled TRB cDNA molecules per library. On average, each library contained about 40,000 +/- 10,000 functional in-frame TRB CDR3 nucleotide clonotypes without stop codons. After downsampling to 5000 UMI-labeled TRB molecules per sample, diversity metrics such as normalized Shannon-Wiener and Chao1 were calculated in VDJtools. Clonotype-size-weighted physicochemical properties of the central five CDR3 residues (interaction energy, strength, volume and Kidera factor 4) were computed in VDJtools. Based on TCRdb reprocessing of the reads, there is one entry per CDR3 protein sequence, and DNA is missing. The V and J calls were determined by TCRdb, not by the authors. This sample's table has entries for over 100,000 distinct CDR3 sequences. The ten largest clones capture around 0.36% of the sample.

The TCR sequence derives from a human donor in good health. Some clones in this sample may be carry-over from other donors' samples. Sequenced material: naive CXCR3+ CD8+ T cells from blood. The label giving this sample's cell subset or site can be read as: CD45RO-CCR7+CD27+CD95- naive CD8+ T cells expressing CXCR3 (TNR3+). Recombination linked TRBV6-5 to TRBJ2-7; TCRdb designates TRBD1, a call that cannot be tested without DNA. The CDR3 protein is CASSYQWDGSYEQYF.